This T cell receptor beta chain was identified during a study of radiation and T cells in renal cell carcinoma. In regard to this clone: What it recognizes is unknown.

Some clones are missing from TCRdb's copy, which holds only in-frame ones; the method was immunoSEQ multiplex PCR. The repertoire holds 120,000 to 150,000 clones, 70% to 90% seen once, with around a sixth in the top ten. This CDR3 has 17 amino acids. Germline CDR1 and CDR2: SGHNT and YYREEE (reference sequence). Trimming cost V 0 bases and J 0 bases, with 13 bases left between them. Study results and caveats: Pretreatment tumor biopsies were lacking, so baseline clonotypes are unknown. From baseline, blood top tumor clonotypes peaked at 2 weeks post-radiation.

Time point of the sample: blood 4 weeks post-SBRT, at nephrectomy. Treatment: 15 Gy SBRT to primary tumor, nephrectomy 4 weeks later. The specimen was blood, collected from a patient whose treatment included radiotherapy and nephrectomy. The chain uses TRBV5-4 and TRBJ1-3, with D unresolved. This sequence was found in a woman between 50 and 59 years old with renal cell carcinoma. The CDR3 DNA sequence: TGTGCCAGCAGCTTGGCTGGGCGGACTCTCTCTGGAAACACCATATATTTT. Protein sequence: CASSLAGRTLSGNTIYF.